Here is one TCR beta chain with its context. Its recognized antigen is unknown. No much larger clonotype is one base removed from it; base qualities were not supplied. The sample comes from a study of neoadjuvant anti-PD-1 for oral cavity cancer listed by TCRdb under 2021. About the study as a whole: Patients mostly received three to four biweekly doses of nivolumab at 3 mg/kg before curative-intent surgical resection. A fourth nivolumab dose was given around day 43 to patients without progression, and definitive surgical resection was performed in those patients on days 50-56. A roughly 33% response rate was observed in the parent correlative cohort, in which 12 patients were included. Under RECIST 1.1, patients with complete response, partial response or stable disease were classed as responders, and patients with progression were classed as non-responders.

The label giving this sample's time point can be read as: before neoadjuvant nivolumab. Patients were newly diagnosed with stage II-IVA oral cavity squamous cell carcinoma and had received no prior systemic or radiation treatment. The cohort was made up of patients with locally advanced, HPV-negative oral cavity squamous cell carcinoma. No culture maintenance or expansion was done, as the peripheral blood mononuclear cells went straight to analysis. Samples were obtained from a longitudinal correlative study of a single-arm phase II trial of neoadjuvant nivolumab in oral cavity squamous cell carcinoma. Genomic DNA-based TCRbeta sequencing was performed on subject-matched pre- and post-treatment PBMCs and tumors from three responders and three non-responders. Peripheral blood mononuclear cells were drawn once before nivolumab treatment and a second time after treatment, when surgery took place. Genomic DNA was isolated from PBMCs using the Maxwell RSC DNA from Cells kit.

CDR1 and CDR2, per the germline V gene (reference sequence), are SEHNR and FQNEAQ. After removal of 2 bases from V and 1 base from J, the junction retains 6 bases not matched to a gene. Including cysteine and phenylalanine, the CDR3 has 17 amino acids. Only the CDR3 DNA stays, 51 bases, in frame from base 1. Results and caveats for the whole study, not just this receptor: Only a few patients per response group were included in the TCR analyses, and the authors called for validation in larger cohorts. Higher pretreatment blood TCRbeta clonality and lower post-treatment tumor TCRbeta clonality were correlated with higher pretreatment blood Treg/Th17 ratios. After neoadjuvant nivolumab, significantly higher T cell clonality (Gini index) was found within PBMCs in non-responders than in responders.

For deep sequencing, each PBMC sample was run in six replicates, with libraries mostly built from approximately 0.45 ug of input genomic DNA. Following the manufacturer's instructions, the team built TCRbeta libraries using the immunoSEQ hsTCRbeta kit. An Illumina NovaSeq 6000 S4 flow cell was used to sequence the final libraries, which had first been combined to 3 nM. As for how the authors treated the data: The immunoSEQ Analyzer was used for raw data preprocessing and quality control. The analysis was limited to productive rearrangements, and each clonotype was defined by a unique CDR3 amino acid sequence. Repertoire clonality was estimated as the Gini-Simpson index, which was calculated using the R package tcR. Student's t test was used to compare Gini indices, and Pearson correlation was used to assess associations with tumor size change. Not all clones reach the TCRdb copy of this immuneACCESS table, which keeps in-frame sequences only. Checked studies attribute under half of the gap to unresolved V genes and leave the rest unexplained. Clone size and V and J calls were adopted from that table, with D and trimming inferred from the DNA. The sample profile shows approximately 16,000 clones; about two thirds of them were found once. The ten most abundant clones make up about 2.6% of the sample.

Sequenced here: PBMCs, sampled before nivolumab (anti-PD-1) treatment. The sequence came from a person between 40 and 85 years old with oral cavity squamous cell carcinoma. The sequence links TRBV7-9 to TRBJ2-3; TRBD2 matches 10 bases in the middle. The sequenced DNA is TGTGCCAGCAGCTTATCCCTAGCGGGAGAGGGCACAGATACGCAGTATTTT. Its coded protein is CASSLSLAGEGTDTQYF. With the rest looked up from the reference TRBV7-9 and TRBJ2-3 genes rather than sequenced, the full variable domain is DTGVSQNPRHKITKRGQNVTFRCDPISEHNRLYWYRQTLGQGPEFLTYFQNEAQLEKSRLLSDRFSAERPKGSFSTLEIQRTEQGDSAMYLCASSLSLAGEGTDTQYFGPGTRLTVL.